This T cell receptor beta chain was identified during a study of blood T cell repertoires in COVID-19. The wider study: The study drew acute and convalescent COVID-19 samples from the United States, Italy and Spain.

Per the original data handling: Reference gene primer amplification in the assay estimated nucleated cell counts. Using immunoSEQ multiplex PCR, the repertoire was profiled, and TCRdb retains in-frame clones only, with some absent. V, J and clone size are those of that table, while D and trimming were read from the DNA. The table includes around 220,000 clones, 85% to 90% detected once. This CDR3 comprises 14 residues. V lost 1 base and J 0 bases, leaving 7 bases between the germline ends. Germline CDR1 GTSNPN, CDR2 SVGIG (reference sequence). This receptor was taken from a man in his fifties with acute or convalescent COVID-19. This sequence joins TRBV30 and TRBJ1-5, with unresolved D. The sequenced sample consisted of peripheral blood. The CDR3 region is CAWSDNYSNQPQHF. DNA of the CDR3: TGTGCCTGGAGTGACAATTATAGCAATCAGCCCCAGCATTTT. The full variable domain, rest sourced from reference TRBV30 and TRBJ1-5, is SQTIHQWPATLVQPVGSPLSLECTVEGTSNPNLYWYRQAAGRGLQLLFYSVGIGQISSEVPQNLSASRPQDRQFILSSKKLLLSDSGFYLCAWSDNYSNQPQHFGDGTRLSIL.